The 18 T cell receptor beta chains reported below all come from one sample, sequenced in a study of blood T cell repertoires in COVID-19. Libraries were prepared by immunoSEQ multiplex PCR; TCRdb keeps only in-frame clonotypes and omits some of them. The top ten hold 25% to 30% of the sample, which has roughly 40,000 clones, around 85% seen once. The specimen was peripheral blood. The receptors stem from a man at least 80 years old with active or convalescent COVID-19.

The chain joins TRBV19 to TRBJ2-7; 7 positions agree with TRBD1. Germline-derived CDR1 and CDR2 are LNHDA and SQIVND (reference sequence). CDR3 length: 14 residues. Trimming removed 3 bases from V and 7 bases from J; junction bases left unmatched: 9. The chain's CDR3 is CASSIGTATPEQYF. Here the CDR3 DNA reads TGTGCCAGTAGTATTGGGACAGCGACGCCGGAGCAGTACTTC.

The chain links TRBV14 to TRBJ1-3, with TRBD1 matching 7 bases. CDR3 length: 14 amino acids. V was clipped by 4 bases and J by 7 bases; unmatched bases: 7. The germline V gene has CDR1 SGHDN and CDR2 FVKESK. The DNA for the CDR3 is TGTGCCAGCAGCCGCGACCTCAGGGGGAACACCATATATTTT. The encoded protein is CASSRDLRGNTIYF. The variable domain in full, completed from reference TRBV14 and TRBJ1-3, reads EAGVTQFPSHSVIEKGQTVTLRCDPISGHDNLYWYRRVMGKEIKFLLHFVKESKQDESGMPNNRFLAERTGGTYSTLKVQPAELEDSGVYFCASSRDLRGNTIYFGEGSWLTVV.

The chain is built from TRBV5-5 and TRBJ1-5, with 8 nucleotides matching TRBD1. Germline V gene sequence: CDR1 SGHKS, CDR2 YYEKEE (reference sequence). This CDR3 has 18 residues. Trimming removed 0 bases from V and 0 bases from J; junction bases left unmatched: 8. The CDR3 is CASSLGWTGINSNQPQHF. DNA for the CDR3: TGTGCCAGCAGCTTGGGGTGGACAGGGATTAATAGCAATCAGCCCCAGCATTTT.

The CDR3 loop is CASSLSFQETQYF. Here the CDR3 DNA reads TGTGCCAGCAGCCTGTCTTTCCAAGAGACCCAGTACTTC. The chain links TRBV7-2 to TRBJ2-5; no clear D. V was pared by 5 bases and J by 1 base, with 8 bases between. The CDR3 length is 13 residues. Germline lookup yields CDR1 SGHTA and CDR2 FQGNSA. The entire variable domain, with the rest obtained from reference TRBV7-2 and TRBJ2-5, is as follows: GAGVSQSPSNKVTEKGKDVELRCDPISGHTALYWYRQSLGQGLEFLIYFQGNSAPDKSGLPSDRFSAERTGGSVSTLTIQRTQQEDSAVYLCASSLSFQETQYFGPGTRLLVL.

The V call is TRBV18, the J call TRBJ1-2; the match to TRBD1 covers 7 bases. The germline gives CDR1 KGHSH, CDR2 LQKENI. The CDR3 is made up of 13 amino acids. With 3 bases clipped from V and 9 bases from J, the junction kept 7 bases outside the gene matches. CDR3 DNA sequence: TGTGCCAGCTCACCTAGCAGGGGGGATAGCTACACCTTC. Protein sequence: CASSPSRGDSYTF.

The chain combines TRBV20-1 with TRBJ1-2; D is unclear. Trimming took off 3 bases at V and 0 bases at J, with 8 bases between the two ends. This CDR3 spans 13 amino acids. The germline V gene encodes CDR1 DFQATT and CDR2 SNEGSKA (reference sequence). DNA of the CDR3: TGCAGTGCTAGTGTCGGAGCTAACTATGGCTACACCTTC. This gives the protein CSASVGANYGYTF.

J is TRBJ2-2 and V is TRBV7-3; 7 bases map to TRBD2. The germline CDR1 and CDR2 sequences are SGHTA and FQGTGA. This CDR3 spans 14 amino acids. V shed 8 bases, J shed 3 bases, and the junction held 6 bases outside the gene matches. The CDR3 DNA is TGTGCCAGCGGCGGGGGTTTGCACACCGGGGAGCTGTTTTTT. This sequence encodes CASGGGLHTGELFF.

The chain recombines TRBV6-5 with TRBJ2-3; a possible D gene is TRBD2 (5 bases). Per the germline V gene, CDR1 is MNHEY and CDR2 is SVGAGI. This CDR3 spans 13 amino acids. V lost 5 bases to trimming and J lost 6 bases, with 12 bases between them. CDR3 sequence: CASSRTLPDTQYF. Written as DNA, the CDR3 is TGTGCCAGCAGTCGGACTTTACCGGATACGCAGTATTTT.

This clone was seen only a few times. This CDR3 is CASSLYRGRDEAFF. The CDR3 DNA sequence: TGTGCCAGCAGCTTGTACAGGGGGCGGGATGAAGCTTTCTTT. J is TRBJ1-1 and V is TRBV5-8; 9 bases map to TRBD1. The CDR3 extends over 14 amino acids. V lost 1 base to trimming and J lost 7 bases; unmatched junction nucleotides: 5. Germline V lookup: CDR1 SGHTS, CDR2 YDEGEE.

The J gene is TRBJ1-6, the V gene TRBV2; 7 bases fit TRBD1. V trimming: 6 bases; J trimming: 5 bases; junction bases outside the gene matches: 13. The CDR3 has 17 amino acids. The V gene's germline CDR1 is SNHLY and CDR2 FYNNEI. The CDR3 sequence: CASRNTGQAVNNSPLHF. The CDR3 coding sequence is TGTGCCAGCAGGAATACAGGACAGGCCGTCAATAATTCACCCCTCCACTTT.

CDR3 sequence: CASSSGWVGQKETQYF. The CDR3 coding sequence is TGTGCCAGCAGTTCGGGTTGGGTGGGACAGAAAGAGACCCAGTACTTC. The genes are TRBV27 and TRBJ2-5; 7 positions match TRBD1. V shed 4 bases and J 3 bases; nucleotides not matched to a gene: 11. Germline loops: CDR1 MNHEY, CDR2 SMNVEV (reference sequence). The CDR3 contains 16 residues.

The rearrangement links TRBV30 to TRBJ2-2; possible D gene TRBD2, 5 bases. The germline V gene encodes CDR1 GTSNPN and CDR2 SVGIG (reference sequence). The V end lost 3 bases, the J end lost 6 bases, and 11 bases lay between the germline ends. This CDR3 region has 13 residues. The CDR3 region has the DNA TGTGCCTGGAGCCCAGGAGGTCCCGGGGAGCTGTTTTTT. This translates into CAWSPGGPGELFF.

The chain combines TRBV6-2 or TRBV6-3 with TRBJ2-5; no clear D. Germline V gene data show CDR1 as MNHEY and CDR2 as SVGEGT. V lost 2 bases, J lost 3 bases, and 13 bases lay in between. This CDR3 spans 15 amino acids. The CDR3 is CASSYQTLGEETQYF. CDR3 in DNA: TGTGCCAGCAGTTACCAGACCCTTGGAGAAGAGACCCAGTACTTC.

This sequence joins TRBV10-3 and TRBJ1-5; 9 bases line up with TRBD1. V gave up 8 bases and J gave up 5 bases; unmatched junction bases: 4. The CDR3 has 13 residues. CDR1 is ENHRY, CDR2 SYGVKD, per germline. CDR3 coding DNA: TGTGCCATCTGGGACAGGGAGGATCAGCCCCAGCATTTT. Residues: CAIWDREDQPQHF.

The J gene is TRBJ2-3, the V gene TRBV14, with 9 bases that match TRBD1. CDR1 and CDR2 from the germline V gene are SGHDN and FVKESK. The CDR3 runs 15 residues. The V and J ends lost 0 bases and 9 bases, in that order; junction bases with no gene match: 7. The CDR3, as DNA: TGTGCCAGCAGCCAAGAGACAGGGGGTGATTCCACGCAGTATTTT. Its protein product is CASSQETGGDSTQYF.

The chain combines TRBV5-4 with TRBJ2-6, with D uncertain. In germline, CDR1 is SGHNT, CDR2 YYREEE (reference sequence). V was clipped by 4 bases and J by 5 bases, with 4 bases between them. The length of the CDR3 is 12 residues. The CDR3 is CASSLWANVLTF. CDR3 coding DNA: TGTGCCAGCAGCCTATGGGCCAACGTCCTGACTTTC.

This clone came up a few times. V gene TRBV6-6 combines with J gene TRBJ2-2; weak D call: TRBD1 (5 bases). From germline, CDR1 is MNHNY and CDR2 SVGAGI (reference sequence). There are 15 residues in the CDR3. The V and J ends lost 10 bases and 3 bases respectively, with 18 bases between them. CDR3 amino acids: CATGPDRIYTGELFF. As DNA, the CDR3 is TGTGCCACCGGTCCCGACAGAATTTACACCGGGGAGCTGTTTTTT.

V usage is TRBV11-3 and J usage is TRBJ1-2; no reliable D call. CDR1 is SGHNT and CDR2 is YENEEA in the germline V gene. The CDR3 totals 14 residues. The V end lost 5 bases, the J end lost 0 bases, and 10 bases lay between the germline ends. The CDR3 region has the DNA TGTGCCAGCAGCCTCGACGGGACTAACTATGGCTACACCTTC. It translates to CASSLDGTNYGYTF. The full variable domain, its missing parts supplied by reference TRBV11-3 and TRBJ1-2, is EAGVVQSPRYKIIEKKQPVAFWCNPISGHNTLYWYLQNLGQGPELLIRYENEEAVDDSQLPKDRFSAERLKGVDSTLKIQPAELGDSAVYLCASSLDGTNYGYTFGSGTRLTVV.